Detailed here is one TCR beta chain. Its antigen is unknown. No base qualities exist here, and no much larger clone lies one base off it. Libraries of naive CD8 T cells were built from anywhere between about 19,000 and 1,100,000 sorted cells, with 10%, 30% or 50% of the purified RNA used. Naive CD8 T cells, defined as CD8+CD4-CCR7+CD45RA+, were FACS-sorted into RLT Plus buffer on a BD FACSAria II. Approximately 9 TCR copies' worth of Jurkat RNA were spiked into about 19,000-1,000,000 naive CD8 T cell samples to test detection sensitivity. Enrichment of CD8 T cells was done with RosetteSep CD8+ T Cell Enrichment Cocktail plus Ficoll-Paque, and ACK red cell lysis came afterward. The sample is drawn from a study of molecular identifiers for immune sequencing clone quantification (dated by TCRdb to the late 2010s). Concerning the study at large: In a replicate experiment, RNA from roughly 20,000 or 100,000 naive CD8 T cells was split into five aliquots, four of which were sequenced. This methods study benchmarked molecular-identifier clustering-based TCR repertoire sequencing (MIDCIRS) and TCR RNA copy counting, using CD8 T cells to do so.

Study-wide findings and limitations: Spiked-in Jurkat TCR RNA equal to a single cell's worth was reported to be detectable even within one million naive CD8 T cells. When barcode sub-clustering was left out, chimeric consensus sequences inflated TCR diversity, with chimeras reaching as high as 47%. The naive libraries included spiked-in Jurkat TCR RNA (roughly 9 copies' worth), and this RNA is not part of the donor repertoire. The sizes of highly expanded clones could end up underestimated when identical TCR molecules share a barcode. In CMV-specific effector cells, over 99% of molecules were held by clones above 20 RNA copies, whereas under 1% of molecules were held by such clones in naive cells. Modeling gave approximately 3 recovered TCR RNA copies per cell versus about 10 by digital PCR, implying about 30% capture efficiency.

The CDR3 sequence holds 14 residues, the cysteine and phenylalanine included. Only the CDR3 portion is preserved as DNA: 42 bases, with reading frame beginning at the first base. Taken from the germline V gene, the CDR1 and CDR2 loops are MNHEY and SVGEGT. V lost 8 bases and J lost 1 base; the stretch between them is 14 bases long. Library prep was done by PCR. Sequenced on a NextSeq 500. Bulk TCR libraries were prepared as previously described, using TCR primers listed in Table S5. The Qiagen AllPrep DNA/RNA kit was used to purify total RNA. Before analysis, reads from multiple sequencing runs of the same library were pooled. In the original analysis: Only reads with exact TCR constant sequence were kept, trimmed to 150 nt, and grouped by their 12-nt molecular barcodes. Reads in each barcode group were sub-clustered using a 15% Levenshtein threshold, and a quality-weighted consensus sequence was built for each RNA molecule. Non-functional sequences were removed, as were lower-count sequences one edit away from another. Based on a fit of two negative binomial distributions, barcode sub-clusters having less than 20% of the maximum read count were discarded. TCRdb handled the public reads itself, with Q25 trimming in fastp and clone calling in MiXCR, and kept productive beta chains. Under each unique CDR3 protein, matching rows form one entry showing the most common genes and DNA. TCRdb, not the authors, supplied the V and J calls. The table for this sample lists around 100,000 distinct CDR3 sequences; under 40% of them were counted only once. Less than 5% of the sample belongs to the ten largest clones.

Sequenced sample: naive CD8+ T cells from blood, with Jurkat cell RNA spiked in. This specimen's cell subset or site label, per the study, means: FACS-sorted CD8+CD4-CCR7+CD45RA+ naive T cells. The sequence derives from a human donor in good health. Some libraries in this study had Jurkat cell RNA spiked in. Recombination connected TRBV6-2 or TRBV6-3 to TRBJ1-1; the D gene is unclear. The CDR3 protein is CASAKTWGNTEAFF. The nucleotide sequence is TGTGCCAGCGCCAAAACATGGGGGAACACTGAAGCTTTCTTT.